This T cell receptor (beta chain) was identified during a study of cytomegalovirus exposure and HLA in healthy donors. With 60 Vbeta and 13 Jbeta primers, the PCR was carried out. Profiling relied on immunoSEQ multiplex PCR, and the TCRdb table lists in-frame clones only, not all of them. Of more than 95,000 clones listed, roughly a tenth are singletons. V was pared by 5 bases and J by 8 bases, with 5 bases of the junction left unmatched. Germline V gives CDR1 SGHNT, CDR2 YENEEA. This CDR3 region has 13 residues. Samples came from healthy bone marrow donors. The source of this sequence is a man aged 40-55 years in good health and CMV-seropositive. The chain joins TRBV11-3 to TRBJ2-5; 10 nucleotides agree with TRBD2. The specimen was PBMCs. The CDR3 here is CASSLSGRGTQYF. CDR3 DNA: TGTGCCAGCAGCCTAAGCGGGAGGGGTACCCAGTACTTC.